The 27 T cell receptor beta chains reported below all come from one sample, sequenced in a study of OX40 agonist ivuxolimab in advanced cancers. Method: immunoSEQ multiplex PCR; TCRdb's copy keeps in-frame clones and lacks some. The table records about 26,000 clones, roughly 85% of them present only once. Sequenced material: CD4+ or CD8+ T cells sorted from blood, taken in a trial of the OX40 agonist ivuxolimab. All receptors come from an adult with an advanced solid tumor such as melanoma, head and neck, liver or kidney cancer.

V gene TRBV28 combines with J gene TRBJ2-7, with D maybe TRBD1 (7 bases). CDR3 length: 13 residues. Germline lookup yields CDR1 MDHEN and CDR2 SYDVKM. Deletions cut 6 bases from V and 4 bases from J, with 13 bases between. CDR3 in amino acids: CASRSAGGYEQYF. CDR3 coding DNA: TGTGCCAGCAGAAGTGCAGGGGGGTACGAGCAGTACTTC.

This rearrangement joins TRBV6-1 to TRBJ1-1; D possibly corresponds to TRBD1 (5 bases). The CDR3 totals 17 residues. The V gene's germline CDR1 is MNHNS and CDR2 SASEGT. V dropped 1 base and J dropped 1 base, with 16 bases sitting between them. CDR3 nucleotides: TGTGCCAGCAGTGAAGGGGCTAGGCCAGGGCAGAACACTGAAGCTTTCTTT. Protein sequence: CASSEGARPGQNTEAFF.

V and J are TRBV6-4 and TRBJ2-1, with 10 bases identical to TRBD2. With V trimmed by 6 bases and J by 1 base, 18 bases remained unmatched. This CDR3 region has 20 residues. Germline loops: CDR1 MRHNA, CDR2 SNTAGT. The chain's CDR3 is CASSPRDRMELAGSYNEQFF. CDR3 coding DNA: TGTGCCAGCAGCCCGAGGGACAGGATGGAACTAGCGGGATCCTACAATGAGCAGTTCTTC.

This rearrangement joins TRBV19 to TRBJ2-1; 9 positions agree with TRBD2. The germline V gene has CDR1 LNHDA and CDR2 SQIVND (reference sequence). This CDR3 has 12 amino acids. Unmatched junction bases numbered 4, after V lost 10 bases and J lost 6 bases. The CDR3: CATTSGSNEQFF. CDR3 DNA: TGTGCCACGACTAGCGGCTCCAATGAGCAGTTCTTC.

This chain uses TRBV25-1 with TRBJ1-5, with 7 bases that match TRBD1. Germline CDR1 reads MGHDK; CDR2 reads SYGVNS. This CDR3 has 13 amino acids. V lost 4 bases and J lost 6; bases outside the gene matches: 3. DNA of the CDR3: TGTGCCAGCAGTGCCACAGGGGTTCAGCCCCAGCATTTT. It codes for CASSATGVQPQHF.

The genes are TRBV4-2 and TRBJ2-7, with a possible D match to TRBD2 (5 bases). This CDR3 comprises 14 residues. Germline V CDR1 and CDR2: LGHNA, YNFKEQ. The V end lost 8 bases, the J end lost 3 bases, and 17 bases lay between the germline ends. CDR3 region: CASFPQDGGYEQYF. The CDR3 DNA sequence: TGTGCCAGCTTTCCCCAGGACGGAGGCTACGAGCAGTACTTC.

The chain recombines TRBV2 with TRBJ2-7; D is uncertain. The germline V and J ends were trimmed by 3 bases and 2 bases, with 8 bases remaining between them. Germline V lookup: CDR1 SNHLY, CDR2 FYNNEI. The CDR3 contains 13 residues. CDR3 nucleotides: TGTGCCAGCAGTGAGTATGTCCCCTACGAGCAGTACTTC. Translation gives CASSEYVPYEQYF.

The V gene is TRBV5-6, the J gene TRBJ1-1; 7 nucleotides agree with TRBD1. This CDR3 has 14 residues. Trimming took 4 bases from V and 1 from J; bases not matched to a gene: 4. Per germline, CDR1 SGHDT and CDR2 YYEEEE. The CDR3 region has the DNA TGTGCCAGCAGCAGGGGACAGTCGAACACTGAAGCTTTCTTT. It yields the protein CASSRGQSNTEAFF.

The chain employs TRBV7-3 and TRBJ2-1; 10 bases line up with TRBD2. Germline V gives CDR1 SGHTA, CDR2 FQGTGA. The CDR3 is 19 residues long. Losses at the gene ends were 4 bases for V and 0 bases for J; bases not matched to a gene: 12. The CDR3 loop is CASSSPGTSVLSSYNEQFF. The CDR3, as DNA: TGTGCCAGCAGCTCACCCGGGACTAGCGTTTTAAGCTCCTACAATGAGCAGTTCTTC.

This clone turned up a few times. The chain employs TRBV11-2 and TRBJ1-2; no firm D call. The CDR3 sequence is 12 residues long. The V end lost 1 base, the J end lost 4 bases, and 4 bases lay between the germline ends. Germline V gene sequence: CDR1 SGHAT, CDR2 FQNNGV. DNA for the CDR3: TGTGCCAGCAGCTTAGCCCCCTATGGCTACACCTTC. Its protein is CASSLAPYGYTF.

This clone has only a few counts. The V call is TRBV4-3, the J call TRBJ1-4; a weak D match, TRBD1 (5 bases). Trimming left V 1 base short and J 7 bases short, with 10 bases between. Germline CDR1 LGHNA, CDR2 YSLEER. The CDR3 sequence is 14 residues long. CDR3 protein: CASSQGTTGEKLFF. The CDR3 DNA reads TGCGCCAGCAGCCAAGGGACTACAGGTGAAAAACTGTTTTTT.

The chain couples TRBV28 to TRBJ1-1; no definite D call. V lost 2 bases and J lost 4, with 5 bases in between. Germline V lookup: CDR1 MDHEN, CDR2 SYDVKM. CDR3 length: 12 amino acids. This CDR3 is CASSLTSTEAFF. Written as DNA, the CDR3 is TGTGCCAGCAGTTTAACTAGCACTGAAGCTTTCTTT.

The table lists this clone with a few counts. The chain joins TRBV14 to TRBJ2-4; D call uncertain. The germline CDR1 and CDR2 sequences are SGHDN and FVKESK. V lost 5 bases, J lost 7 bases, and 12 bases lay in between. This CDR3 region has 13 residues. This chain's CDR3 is CASSMTSLNIQYF. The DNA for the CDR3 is TGTGCCAGCAGCATGACGTCCTTGAACATTCAGTACTTC.

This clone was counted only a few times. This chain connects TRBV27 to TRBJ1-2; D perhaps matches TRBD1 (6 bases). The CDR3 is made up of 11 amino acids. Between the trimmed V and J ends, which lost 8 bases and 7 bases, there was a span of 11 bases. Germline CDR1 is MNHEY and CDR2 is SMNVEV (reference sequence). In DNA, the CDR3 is TGTGCCAGCCGGGAGGGGGGTGGCTACACCTTC. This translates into CASREGGGYTF.

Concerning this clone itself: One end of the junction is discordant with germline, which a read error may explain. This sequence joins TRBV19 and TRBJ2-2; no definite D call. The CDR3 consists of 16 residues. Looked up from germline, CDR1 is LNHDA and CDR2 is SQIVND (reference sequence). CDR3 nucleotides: TGTGCCAGTAGTCCCCGCGAACGAACGAACGCCGGGGAGCTGTTTTTT. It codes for CASSPRERTNAGELFF.

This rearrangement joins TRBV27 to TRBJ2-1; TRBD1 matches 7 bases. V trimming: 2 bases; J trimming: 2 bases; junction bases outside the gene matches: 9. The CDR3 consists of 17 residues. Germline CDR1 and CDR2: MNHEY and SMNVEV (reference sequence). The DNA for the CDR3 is TGTGCCAGCAGTTTAACGACAGGGAAACTAGCCTACAATGAGCAGTTCTTC. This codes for CASSLTTGKLAYNEQFF.

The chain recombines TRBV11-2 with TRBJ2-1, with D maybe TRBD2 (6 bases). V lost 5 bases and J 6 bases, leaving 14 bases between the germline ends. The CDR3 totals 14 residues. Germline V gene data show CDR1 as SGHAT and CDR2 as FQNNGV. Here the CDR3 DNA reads TGTGCCAGCAGCGGAGAACGGGGGTTCAATGAGCAGTTCTTC. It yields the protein CASSGERGFNEQFF.

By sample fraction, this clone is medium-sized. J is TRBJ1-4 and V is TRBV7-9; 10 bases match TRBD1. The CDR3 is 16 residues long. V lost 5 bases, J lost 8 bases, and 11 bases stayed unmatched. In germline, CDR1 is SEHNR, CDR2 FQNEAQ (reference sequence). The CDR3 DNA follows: TGTGCCAGCAGCACCCCGGACAGGGGGTTTTTCGAAAAACTGTTTTTT. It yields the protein CASSTPDRGFFEKLFF.

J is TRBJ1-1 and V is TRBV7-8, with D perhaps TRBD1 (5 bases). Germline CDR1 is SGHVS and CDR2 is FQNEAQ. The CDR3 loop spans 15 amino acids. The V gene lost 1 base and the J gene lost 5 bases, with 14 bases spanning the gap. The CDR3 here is CASSLVEGWGTEAFF. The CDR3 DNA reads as TGTGCCAGCAGCTTAGTGGAGGGATGGGGGACTGAAGCTTTCTTT.

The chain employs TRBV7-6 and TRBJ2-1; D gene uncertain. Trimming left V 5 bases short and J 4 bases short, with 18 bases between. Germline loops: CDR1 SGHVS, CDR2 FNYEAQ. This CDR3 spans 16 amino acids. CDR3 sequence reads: CASSPKHSPQYNEQFF. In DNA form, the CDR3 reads TGTGCCAGCAGCCCGAAGCACTCTCCCCAATACAATGAGCAGTTCTTC.

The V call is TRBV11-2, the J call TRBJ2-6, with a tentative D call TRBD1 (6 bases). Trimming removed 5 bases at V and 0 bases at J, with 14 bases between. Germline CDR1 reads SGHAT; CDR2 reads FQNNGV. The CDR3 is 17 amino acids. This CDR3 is CASSHLTGLSGANVLTF. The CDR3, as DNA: TGTGCCAGCAGCCACCTGACAGGTCTCTCTGGGGCCAACGTCCTGACTTTC.

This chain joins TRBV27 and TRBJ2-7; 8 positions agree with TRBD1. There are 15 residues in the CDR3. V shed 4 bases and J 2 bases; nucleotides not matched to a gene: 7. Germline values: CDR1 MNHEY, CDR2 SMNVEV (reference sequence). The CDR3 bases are TGTGCCAGCAGTTGGTCTGGACAGGGAACCTACGAGCAGTACTTC. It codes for CASSWSGQGTYEQYF.

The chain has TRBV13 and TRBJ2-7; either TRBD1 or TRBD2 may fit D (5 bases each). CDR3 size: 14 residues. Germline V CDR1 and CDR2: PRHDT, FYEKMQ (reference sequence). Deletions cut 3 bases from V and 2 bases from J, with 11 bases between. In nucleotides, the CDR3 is TGTGCCAGCAGCTTTGTACGGGACCCCTACGAGCAGTACTTC. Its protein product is CASSFVRDPYEQYF.

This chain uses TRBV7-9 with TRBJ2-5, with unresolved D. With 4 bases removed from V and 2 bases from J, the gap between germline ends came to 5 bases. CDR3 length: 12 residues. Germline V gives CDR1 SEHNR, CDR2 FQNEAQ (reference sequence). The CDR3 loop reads CASSSNQETQYF. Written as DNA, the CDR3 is TGTGCCAGCAGCTCCAATCAAGAGACCCAGTACTTC.

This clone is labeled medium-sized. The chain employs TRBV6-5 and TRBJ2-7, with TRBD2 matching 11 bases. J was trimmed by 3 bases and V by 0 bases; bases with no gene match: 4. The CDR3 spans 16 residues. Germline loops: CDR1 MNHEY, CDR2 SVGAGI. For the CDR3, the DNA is TGTGCCAGCAGTTACTCGACTAGCGGGACTAACTACGAGCAGTACTTC. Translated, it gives CASSYSTSGTNYEQYF.

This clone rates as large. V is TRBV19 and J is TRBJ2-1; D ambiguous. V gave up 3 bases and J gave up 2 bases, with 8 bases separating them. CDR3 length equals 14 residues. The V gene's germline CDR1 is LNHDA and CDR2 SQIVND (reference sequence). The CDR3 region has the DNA TGTGCCAGTAGTATTGGGGAAACCTACAATGAGCAGTTCTTC. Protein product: CASSIGETYNEQFF.

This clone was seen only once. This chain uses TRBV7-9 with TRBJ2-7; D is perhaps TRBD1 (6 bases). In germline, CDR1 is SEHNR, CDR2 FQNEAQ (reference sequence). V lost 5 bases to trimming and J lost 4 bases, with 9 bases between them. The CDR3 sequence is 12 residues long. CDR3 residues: CASSGTGYEQYF. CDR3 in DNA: TGTGCCAGCAGCGGAACAGGGTACGAGCAGTACTTC.